This TCR beta chain stems from a study of T cell clusters in autoimmune cytopenias. Multiplex touch-down PCR amplified TRB using TRB-A and TRB-B pools in one tube. Reanalyzing the multiplex PCR reads, TCRdb keeps one entry per CDR3 protein, without DNA. This repertoire comprises around 2,500 distinct CDR3 sequences; its ten largest clones make up approximately 40%. The CDR3 has 15 residues. From germline, CDR1 is MDHEN and CDR2 SYDVKM. Some 38,000 genome equivalents of blood DNA were amplified for TRB. The TCR originated in a human donor with an autoimmune cytopenia, with autoimmune hepatitis or in good health (not recorded which). Sequencing input: peripheral blood. The V call is TRBV28, the J call TRBJ2-3; the D call of TRBD1 rests on TCRdb alone, since no DNA is present to check it. The CDR3 here is CASSLWGQGRDTQYF. The full variable domain, its missing parts supplied by reference TRBV28 and TRBJ2-3, is DVKVTQSSRYLVKRTGEKVFLECVQDMDHENMFWYRQDPGLGLRLIYFSYDVKMKEKGDIPEGYSVSREKKERFSLILESASTNQTSMYLCASSLWGQGRDTQYFGPGTRLTVL.